A selection of T cell receptor beta chains follows, all from one sample in a study of post-analysis software for immune sequencing data. TCRdb recomputed calls from the PCR reads with MiXCR, one row per CDR3 protein. The table has a few hundred thousand distinct CDR3 sequences, less than 40% seen once. Sequencing was done on a sample of blood. These receptors were taken from a girl aged 2 to 9 with multiple sclerosis. Both conserved end residues are part of each CDR3. The D gene is left open where the match is weak. Size is omitted from some rows. Given values are once, few, many or a class for expanded clones.

d_gene: NA; j_gene: TRBJ1-2; len: 14; v_gene: TRBV20-1; abundance: few; CDR3aa: CSARSAGRHYGYTF; CDR3nt: TGCAGTGCTAGGAGCGCGGGACGGCATTATGGCTACACCTTC
d_gene: TRBD2; j_gene: TRBJ2-7; len: 17; v_gene: TRBV20-1; abundance: once; CDR3aa: CSARDRIAGGLTYEQYF; CDR3nt: TGCAGTGCTAGAGATCGGATAGCGGGGGGCCTAACCTACGAGCAGTACTTC
d_gene: NA; j_gene: TRBJ2-5; len: 17; v_gene: TRBV12-3/TRBV12-4; abundance: few; CDR3aa: CASSSSLLGHQQETQYF; CDR3nt: TGTGCCAGCAGTTCCTCCCTACTCGGGCACCAACAAGAGACCCAGTACTTC
d_gene: NA; j_gene: TRBJ2-5; len: 17; v_gene: TRBV29-1; abundance: NA; CDR3aa: CSVEVWEVVRDQETQYF; CDR3nt: TGCAGCGTTGAAGTCTGGGAGGTTGTGAGGGACCAAGAGACCCAGTACTTC
d_gene: NA; j_gene: TRBJ1-2; len: 15; v_gene: TRBV5-1; abundance: few; CDR3aa: CASSLAPGEAYGYTF; CDR3nt: TGCGCCAGCAGCTTGGCCCCAGGGGAGGCCTATGGCTACACCTTC
d_gene: NA; j_gene: TRBJ1-5; len: 19; v_gene: TRBV6-2/TRBV6-3; abundance: NA; CDR3aa: CASSYTSVYPNRADQPQHF; CDR3nt: TGTGCCAGCAGTTATACCTCCGTATACCCTAACAGGGCCGATCAGCCCCAGCATTTT
d_gene: NA; j_gene: TRBJ2-3; len: 13; v_gene: TRBV6-2/TRBV6-3; abundance: NA; CDR3aa: CASRSQGRDAQYF; CDR3nt: TGTGCCAGCAGATCTCAGGGGCGAGATGCGCAGTATTTT
d_gene: TRBD1; j_gene: TRBJ1-1; len: 13; v_gene: TRBV5-6; abundance: NA; CDR3aa: CASTRQGPSSAFF; CDR3nt: TGTGCCAGCACAAGACAGGGACCGTCGTCAGCTTTCTTT
d_gene: NA; j_gene: TRBJ1-5; len: 14; v_gene: TRBV10-3; abundance: once; CDR3aa: CAISEGPSGQPQHF; CDR3nt: TGTGCCATCAGCGAGGGGCCCTCGGGACAGCCCCAGCATTTT
d_gene: TRBD2; j_gene: TRBJ2-5; len: 15; v_gene: TRBV6-1; abundance: NA; CDR3aa: CASSEEGLAGETQYF; CDR3nt: TGTGCCAGCAGTGAAGAGGGACTAGCGGGAGAGACCCAGTACTTC
d_gene: NA; j_gene: TRBJ2-1; len: 13; v_gene: TRBV6-2/TRBV6-3; abundance: few; CDR3aa: CASSYHLNNEQFF; CDR3nt: TGTGCCAGCAGTTACCACTTAAACAATGAGCAGTTCTTC
d_gene: NA; j_gene: TRBJ1-4; len: 13; v_gene: TRBV12-3/TRBV12-4; abundance: few; CDR3aa: CASSLPGYEKLFF; CDR3nt: TGTGCCAGCAGTTTACCGGGTTATGAAAAACTGTTTTTT
d_gene: NA; j_gene: TRBJ2-1; len: 15; v_gene: TRBV5-1; abundance: NA; CDR3aa: CASSSLATSYNEQFF; CDR3nt: TGCGCCAGCAGCTCCCTAGCTACATCCTACAATGAGCAGTTCTTC
d_gene: TRBD2; j_gene: TRBJ2-3; len: 15; v_gene: TRBV28; abundance: NA; CDR3aa: CASSLQPGLADTQYF; CDR3nt: TGTGCCAGCAGTTTGCAACCGGGACTAGCAGATACGCAGTATTTT
d_gene: NA; j_gene: TRBJ1-2; len: 14; v_gene: TRBV2; abundance: few; CDR3aa: CASSDSRGVGGYTF; CDR3nt: TGTGCCAGCAGTGATTCCAGGGGTGTCGGTGGCTACACCTTC
d_gene: NA; j_gene: TRBJ1-5; len: 14; v_gene: TRBV12-3/TRBV12-4; abundance: few; CDR3aa: CASSSRLVDQPQHF; CDR3nt: TGTGCCAGCAGTTCGAGGCTAGTGGATCAGCCCCAGCATTTT
d_gene: NA; j_gene: TRBJ2-3; len: 11; v_gene: TRBV20-1; abundance: NA; CDR3aa: CSAGDEDTQYF; CDR3nt: TGCAGTGCGGGCGACGAAGATACGCAGTATTTT
d_gene: TRBD1; j_gene: TRBJ1-1; len: 13; v_gene: TRBV18; abundance: NA; CDR3aa: CASSTQGASEAFF; CDR3nt: TGTGCCAGCTCAACACAGGGGGCCTCTGAAGCTTTCTTT
d_gene: NA; j_gene: TRBJ1-4; len: 15; v_gene: TRBV7-6; abundance: few; CDR3aa: CASSPKEGYNEKLFF; CDR3nt: TGTGCCAGCAGCCCTAAGGAAGGATATAATGAAAAACTGTTTTTT
d_gene: NA; j_gene: TRBJ1-5; len: 18; v_gene: TRBV20-1; abundance: NA; CDR3aa: CSARDRTWTQYSNQPQHF; CDR3nt: TGCAGTGCTAGAGATCGAACCTGGACTCAATATAGCAATCAGCCCCAGCATTTT
d_gene: NA; j_gene: TRBJ1-1; len: 16; v_gene: TRBV5-1; abundance: NA; CDR3aa: CASSFSLGGSYTEAFF; CDR3nt: TGCGCCAGCAGCTTCTCCCTGGGTGGCAGCTACACTGAAGCTTTCTTT
d_gene: NA; j_gene: TRBJ2-5; len: 14; v_gene: TRBV12-3/TRBV12-4; abundance: few; CDR3aa: CASSLRGGEYEQYF; CDR3nt: TGTGCCAGTTCCCTCAGGGGGGGTGAATATGAGCAGTACTTC
d_gene: TRBD1; j_gene: TRBJ2-1; len: 18; v_gene: TRBV4-3; abundance: NA; CDR3aa: CASSQSGQGSHLYNEQFF; CDR3nt: TGCGCCAGCAGCCAATCCGGACAGGGGTCCCACCTATACAATGAGCAGTTCTTC
d_gene: NA; j_gene: TRBJ2-1; len: 18; v_gene: TRBV5-1; abundance: few; CDR3aa: CASSSGYIGGGSYNEQFF; CDR3nt: TGCGCCAGCAGTTCTGGATATATCGGAGGGGGTTCCTACAATGAGCAGTTCTTC
d_gene: NA; j_gene: TRBJ1-2; len: 13; v_gene: TRBV6-5; abundance: NA; CDR3aa: CASSSTHNYGYTF; CDR3nt: TGTGCCAGCAGTAGTACCCATAACTATGGCTACACCTTC